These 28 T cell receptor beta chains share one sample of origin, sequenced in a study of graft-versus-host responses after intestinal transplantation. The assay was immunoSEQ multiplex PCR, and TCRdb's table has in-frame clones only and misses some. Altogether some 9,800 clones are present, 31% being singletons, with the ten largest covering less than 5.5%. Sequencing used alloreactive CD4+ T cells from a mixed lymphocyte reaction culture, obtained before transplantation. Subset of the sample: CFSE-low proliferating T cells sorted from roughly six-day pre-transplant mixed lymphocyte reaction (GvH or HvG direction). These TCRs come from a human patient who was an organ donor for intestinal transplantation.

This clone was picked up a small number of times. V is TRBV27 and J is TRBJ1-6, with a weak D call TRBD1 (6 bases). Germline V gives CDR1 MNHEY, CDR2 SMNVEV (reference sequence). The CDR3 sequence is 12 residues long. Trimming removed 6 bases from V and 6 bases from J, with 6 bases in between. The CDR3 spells CASRQGNSPLHF. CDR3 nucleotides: TGTGCCAGCAGACAGGGTAATTCACCCCTCCACTTT.

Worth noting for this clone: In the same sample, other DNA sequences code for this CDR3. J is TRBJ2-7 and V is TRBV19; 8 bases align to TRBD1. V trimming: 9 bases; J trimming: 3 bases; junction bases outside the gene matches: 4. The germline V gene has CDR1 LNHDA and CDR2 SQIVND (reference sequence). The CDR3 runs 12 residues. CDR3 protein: CASSGQGYEQYF. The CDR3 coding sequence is TGTGCCAGCTCAGGACAGGGCTACGAGCAGTACTTC.

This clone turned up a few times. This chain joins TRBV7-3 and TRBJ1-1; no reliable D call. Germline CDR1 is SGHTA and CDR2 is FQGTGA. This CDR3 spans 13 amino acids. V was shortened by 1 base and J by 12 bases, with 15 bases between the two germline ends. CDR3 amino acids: CASSLNLGQPSFF. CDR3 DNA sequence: TGTGCCAGCAGCTTAAATCTCGGCCAACCCTCTTTCTTT.

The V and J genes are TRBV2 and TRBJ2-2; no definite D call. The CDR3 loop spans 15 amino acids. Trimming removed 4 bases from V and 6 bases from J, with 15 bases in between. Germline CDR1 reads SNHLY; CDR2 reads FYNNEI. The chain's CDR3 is CASSVTSGFPGELFF. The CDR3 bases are TGTGCCAGCAGTGTGACTTCCGGTTTTCCCGGGGAGCTGTTTTTT.

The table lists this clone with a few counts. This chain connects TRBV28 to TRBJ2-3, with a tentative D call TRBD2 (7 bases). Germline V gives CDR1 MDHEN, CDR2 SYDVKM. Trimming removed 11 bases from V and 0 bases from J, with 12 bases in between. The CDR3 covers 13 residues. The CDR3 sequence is CAWAGASTDTQYF. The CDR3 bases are TGTGCCTGGGCGGGGGCTAGCACAGATACGCAGTATTTT.

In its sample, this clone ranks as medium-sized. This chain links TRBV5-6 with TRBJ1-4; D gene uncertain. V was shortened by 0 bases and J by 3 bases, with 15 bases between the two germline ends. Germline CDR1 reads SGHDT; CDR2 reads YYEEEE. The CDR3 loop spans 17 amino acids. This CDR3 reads CASSLGISAPSNEKLFF. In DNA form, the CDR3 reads TGTGCCAGCAGCTTGGGGATTTCAGCTCCTTCTAATGAAAAACTGTTTTTT.

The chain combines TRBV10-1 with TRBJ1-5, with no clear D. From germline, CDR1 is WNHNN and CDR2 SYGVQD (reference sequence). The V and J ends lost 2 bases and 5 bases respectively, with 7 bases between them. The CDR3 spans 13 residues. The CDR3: CASSEKPDQPQHF. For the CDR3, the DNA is TGCGCCAGCAGTGAGAAGCCGGATCAGCCCCAGCATTTT.

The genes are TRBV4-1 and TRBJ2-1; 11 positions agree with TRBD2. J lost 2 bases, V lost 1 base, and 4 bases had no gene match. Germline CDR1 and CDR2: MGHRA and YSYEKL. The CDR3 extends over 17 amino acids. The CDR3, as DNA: TGCGCCAGCAGCCAAGTCCTTAGCGGGGGGGCCTACAATGAGCAGTTCTTC. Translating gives CASSQVLSGGAYNEQFF.

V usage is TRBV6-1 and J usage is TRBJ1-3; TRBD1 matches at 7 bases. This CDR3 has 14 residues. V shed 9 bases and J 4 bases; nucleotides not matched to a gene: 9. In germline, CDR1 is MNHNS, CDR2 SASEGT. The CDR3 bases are TGTGCCAGTACCGACAGGGACGCAGGAAACACCATATATTTT. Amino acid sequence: CASTDRDAGNTIYF.

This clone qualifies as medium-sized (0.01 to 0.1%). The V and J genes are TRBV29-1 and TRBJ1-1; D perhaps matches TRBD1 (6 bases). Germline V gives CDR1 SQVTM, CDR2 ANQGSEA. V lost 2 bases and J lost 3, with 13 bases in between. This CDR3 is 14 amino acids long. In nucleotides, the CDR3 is TGCAGCGTTGAACGGGCAGGGGTGGACACTGAAGCTTTCTTT. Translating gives CSVERAGVDTEAFF.

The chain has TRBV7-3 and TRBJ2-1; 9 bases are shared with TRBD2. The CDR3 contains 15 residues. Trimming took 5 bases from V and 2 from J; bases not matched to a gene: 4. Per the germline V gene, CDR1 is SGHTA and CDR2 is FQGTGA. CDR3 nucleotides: TGTGCCAGCAGCACCAGCGGGGGGACCTACAATGAGCAGTTCTTC. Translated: CASSTSGGTYNEQFF.

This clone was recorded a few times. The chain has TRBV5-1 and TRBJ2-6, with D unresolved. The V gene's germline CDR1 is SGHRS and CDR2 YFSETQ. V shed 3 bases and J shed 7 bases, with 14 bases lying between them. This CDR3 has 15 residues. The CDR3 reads CASSSYSLGANVLTF. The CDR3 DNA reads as TGCGCCAGCAGCTCATATTCACTGGGAGCCAACGTCCTGACTTTC.

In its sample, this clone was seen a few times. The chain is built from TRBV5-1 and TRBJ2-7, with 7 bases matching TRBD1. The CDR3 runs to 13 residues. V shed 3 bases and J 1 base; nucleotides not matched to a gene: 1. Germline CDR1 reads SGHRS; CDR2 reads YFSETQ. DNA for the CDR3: TGCGCCAGCAGCTGGGGACAGTCCTACGAGCAGTACTTC. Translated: CASSWGQSYEQYF.

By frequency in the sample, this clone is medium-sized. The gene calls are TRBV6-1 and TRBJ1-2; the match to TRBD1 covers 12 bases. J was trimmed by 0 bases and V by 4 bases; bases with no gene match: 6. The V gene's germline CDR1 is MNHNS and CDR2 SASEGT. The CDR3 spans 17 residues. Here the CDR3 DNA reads TGTGCCAGCAGTGGACCGGGACAGGGGGCAGCTAACTATGGCTACACCTTC. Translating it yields CASSGPGQGAANYGYTF.

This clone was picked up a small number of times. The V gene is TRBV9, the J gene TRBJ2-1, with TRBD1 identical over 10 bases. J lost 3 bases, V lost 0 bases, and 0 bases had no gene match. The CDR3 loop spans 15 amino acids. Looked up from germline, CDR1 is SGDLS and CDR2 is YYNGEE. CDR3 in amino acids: CASSVGTGGYNEQFF. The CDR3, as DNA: TGTGCCAGCAGCGTAGGGACAGGGGGCTACAATGAGCAGTTCTTC.

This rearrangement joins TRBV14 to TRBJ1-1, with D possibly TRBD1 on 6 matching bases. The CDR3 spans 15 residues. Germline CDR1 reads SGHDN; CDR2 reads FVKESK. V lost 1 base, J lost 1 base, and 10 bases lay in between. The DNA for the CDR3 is TGTGCCAGCAGCCAAGTATCAGGGGCGAACACTGAAGCTTTCTTT. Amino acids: CASSQVSGANTEAFF.

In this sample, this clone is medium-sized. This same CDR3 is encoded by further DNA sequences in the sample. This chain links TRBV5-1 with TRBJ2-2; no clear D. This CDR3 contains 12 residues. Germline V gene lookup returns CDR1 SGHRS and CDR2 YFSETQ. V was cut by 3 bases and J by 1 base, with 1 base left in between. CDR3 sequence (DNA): TGCGCCAGCAGCTGGAACACCGGGGAGCTGTTTTTT. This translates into CASSWNTGELFF.

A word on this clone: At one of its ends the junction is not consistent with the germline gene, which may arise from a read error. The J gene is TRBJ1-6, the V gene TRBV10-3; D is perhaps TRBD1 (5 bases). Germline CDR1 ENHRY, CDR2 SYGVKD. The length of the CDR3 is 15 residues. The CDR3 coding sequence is TGTGCCAGCAGTTACAGGAGCTCCTATAATTCACCCCTCCACTTT. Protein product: CASSYRSSYNSPLHF.

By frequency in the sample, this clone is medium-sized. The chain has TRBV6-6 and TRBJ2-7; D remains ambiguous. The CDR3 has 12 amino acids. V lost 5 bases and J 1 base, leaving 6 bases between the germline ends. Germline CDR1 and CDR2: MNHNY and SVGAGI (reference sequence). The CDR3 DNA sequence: TGTGCCAGCAGTGAGTTTTCCTACGAGCAGTACTTC. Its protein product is CASSEFSYEQYF.

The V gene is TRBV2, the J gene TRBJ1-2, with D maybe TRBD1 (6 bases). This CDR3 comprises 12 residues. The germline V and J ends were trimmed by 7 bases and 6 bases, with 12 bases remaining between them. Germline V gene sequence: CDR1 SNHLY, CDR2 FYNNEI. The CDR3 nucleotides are TGTGCCAGCAATAGGGGGACCGATGGCTACACCTTC. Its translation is CASNRGTDGYTF.

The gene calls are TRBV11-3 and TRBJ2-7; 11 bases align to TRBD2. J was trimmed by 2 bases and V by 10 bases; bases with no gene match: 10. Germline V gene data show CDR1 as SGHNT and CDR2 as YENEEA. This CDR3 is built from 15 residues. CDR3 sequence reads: CATSIAGGPTYEQYF. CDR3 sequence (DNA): TGTGCCACCTCAATAGCGGGGGGGCCTACCTACGAGCAGTACTTC.

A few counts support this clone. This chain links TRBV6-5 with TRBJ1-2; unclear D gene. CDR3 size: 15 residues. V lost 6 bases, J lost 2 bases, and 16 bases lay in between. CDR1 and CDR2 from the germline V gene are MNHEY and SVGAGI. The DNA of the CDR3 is TGTGCCAGCAGGACCCCCGGTGAGGGCAACTATGGCTACACCTTC. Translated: CASRTPGEGNYGYTF.

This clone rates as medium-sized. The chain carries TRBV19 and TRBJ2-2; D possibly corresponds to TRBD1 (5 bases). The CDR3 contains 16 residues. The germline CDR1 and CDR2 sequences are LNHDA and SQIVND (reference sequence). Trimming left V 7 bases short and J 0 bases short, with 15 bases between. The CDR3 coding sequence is TGTGCCAGTACCCCCTCAGGGCGGTCGAACACCGGGGAGCTGTTTTTT. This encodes CASTPSGRSNTGELFF.

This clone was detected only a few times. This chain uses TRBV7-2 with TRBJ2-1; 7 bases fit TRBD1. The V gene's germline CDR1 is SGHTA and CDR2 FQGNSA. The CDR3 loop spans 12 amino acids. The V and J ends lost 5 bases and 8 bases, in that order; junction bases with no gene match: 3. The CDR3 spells CASSTTGHEQFF. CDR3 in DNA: TGTGCCAGCAGCACGACAGGGCATGAGCAGTTCTTC.

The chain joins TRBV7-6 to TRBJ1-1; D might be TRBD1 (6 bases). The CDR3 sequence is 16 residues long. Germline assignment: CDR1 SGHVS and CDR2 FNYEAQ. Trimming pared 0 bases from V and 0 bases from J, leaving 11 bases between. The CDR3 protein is CASSLATGRLNTEAFF. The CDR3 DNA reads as TGTGCCAGCAGCTTAGCAACAGGGAGGTTGAACACTGAAGCTTTCTTT.

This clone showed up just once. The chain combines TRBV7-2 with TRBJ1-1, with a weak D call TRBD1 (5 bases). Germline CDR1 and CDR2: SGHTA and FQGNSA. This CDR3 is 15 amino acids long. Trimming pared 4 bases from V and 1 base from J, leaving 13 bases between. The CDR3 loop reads CASSWGSGQNTEAFF. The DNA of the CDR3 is TGTGCCAGCAGCTGGGGCTCGGGCCAGAACACTGAAGCTTTCTTT.

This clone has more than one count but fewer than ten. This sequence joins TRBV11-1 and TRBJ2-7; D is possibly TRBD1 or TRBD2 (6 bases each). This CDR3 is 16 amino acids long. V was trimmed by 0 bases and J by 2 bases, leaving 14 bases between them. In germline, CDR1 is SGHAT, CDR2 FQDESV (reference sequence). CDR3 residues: CASSLALVGGTYEQYF. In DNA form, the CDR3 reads TGTGCCAGCAGCTTAGCGCTGGTAGGGGGGACCTACGAGCAGTACTTC.

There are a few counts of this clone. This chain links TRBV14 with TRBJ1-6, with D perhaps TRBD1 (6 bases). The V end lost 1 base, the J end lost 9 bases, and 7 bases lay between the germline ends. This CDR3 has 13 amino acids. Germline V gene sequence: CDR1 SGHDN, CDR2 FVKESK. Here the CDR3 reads CASSQAGVSPLHF. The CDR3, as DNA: TGTGCCAGCAGCCAAGCAGGGGTTTCACCCCTCCACTTT.